This TCR beta chain was identified during a study of cytomegalovirus exposure and HLA in healthy donors. The PCR contained 60 Vbeta and 13 Jbeta primers. Assay: immunoSEQ multiplex PCR; the TCRdb copy retains only in-frame clones and omits some. Of 85,000 to 100,000 clones listed, approximately 77% are singletons. Whereas donors were nominally healthy upon sampling, unrecorded immune exposures were probable. This CDR3 region has 13 residues. CDR1 PRHDT and CDR2 FYEKMQ come from the germline V gene (reference sequence). V was shortened by 0 bases and J by 6 bases, with 8 bases between the two germline ends.

This sequence originates from a woman in her thirties or forties in good health and CMV-seronegative. The sequenced material came from PBMCs. The chain has TRBV13 and TRBJ1-2; no clear D gene. CDR3 region: CASSLGTADGYTF. CDR3 DNA: TGTGCCAGCAGCTTAGGCACCGCGGATGGCTACACCTTC.